Below are 6 T cell receptor beta chains sequenced from a single sample in a study of blood T cell repertoires in COVID-19. Measured with immunoSEQ multiplex PCR; TCRdb has only the in-frame clones, and not every one. The sample has approximately 190,000 clones, 75% to 90% seen once. What was sequenced was peripheral blood. The receptors shown here come from a woman aged 40 to 55 with acute or convalescent COVID-19.

The chain recombines TRBV12-3 or TRBV12-4 with TRBJ1-2, with TRBD1 as a possible D gene (6 bases). The CDR3 runs to 13 residues. Trimming stripped 7 bases from V and 5 bases from J, with 14 bases between. CDR3 sequence reads: CASNLRGGYGYTF. CDR3 in DNA: TGTGCCAGCAACTTGAGGGGGGGGTATGGCTACACCTTC.

The chain combines TRBV19 with TRBJ1-6, with D unresolved. This CDR3 comprises 15 residues. Germline V CDR1 and CDR2: LNHDA, SQIVND (reference sequence). Trimming took 0 bases from V and 11 from J, leaving 14 bases between them. The CDR3 DNA is TGTGCCAGTAGTATAGATCTGGGAGAGAGGACACCCCTCCACTTT. It is translated as CASSIDLGERTPLHF.

CDR3: CASSQKPGGQANTYEQYF. CDR3 DNA sequence: TGCGCCAGCAGCCAAAAGCCCGGTGGGCAGGCAAATACCTACGAGCAGTACTTC. The chain carries TRBV4-1 and TRBJ2-7; D gene ambiguous. This CDR3 region has 18 residues. Trimming cost V 2 bases and J 2 bases, with 22 bases left between them. Germline CDR1 is MGHRA and CDR2 is YSYEKL.

The chain uses TRBV2 and TRBJ2-7; possibly TRBD2 for D (6 bases). The CDR3 covers 16 residues. Germline loops: CDR1 SNHLY, CDR2 FYNNEI. V was cut by 6 bases and J by 0 bases, with 18 bases left in between. CDR3 coding DNA: TGTGCCAGCAGGGCAGCGGAGGGACTTCTCTCCTACGAGCAGTACTTC. Encoded protein: CASRAAEGLLSYEQYF. The variable domain in full, completed from reference TRBV2 and TRBJ2-7, reads EPEVTQTPSHQVTQMGQEVILRCVPISNHLYFYWYRQILGQKVEFLVSFYNNEISEKSEIFDDQFSVERPDGSNFTLKIRSTKLEDSAMYFCASRAAEGLLSYEQYFGPGTRLTVT.

The chain has TRBV5-1 and TRBJ1-4; D is perhaps TRBD1 (5 bases). The CDR3 runs 16 residues. Trimming took 4 bases from V and 8 from J, leaving 21 bases between them. Germline CDR1 SGHRS, CDR2 YFSETQ. The CDR3 DNA reads as TGCGCCAGCAGCCGCATGTCGTTCAGGGTAGGAGAAAAACTGTTTTTT. Its translation is CASSRMSFRVGEKLFF.

The chain carries TRBV27 and TRBJ1-5; D possibly corresponds to TRBD1 (5 bases). The CDR3 extends over 14 amino acids. V was shortened by 6 bases and J by 1 base, with 10 bases between the two germline ends. CDR1 MNHEY and CDR2 SMNVEV come from the germline V gene (reference sequence). Here the CDR3 reads CASRKGVSNQPQHF. The CDR3 DNA reads TGTGCCAGCAGGAAAGGGGTCAGCAATCAGCCCCAGCATTTT.